This section outlines one T cell receptor beta chain sequence together with its context. Naive CD8 cells lacked CD45RO, underwent positive selection for CCR7 and left out terminally differentiated effector memory CD45RA+ cells. This sample was included in a study of shared clonotypes between healthy human individuals. Some 27,000 T cell genomes, or 200 to 250 ng DNA, went into the sorted-subset replicate PCRs. TCRdb's copy holds only in-frame clones and misses some; the assay was immunoSEQ multiplex PCR. This sample has roughly 2.1 million clones, with under 95% found just once. Trimming cost V 9 bases and J 2 bases, with 11 bases left between them. The CDR3 covers 12 residues. From germline, CDR1 is SGHTA and CDR2 FQGTGA.

The gene calls are TRBV7-3 and TRBJ2-7; D not certain. The sample was naive CD8+ T cells from PBMCs. This TCR was recovered from a man aged 18 to 35 in good health. Some clones in this sample may be carry-over from other donors' samples. For the CDR3, the DNA is TGTGCCAGGACCGAAAATCCCTACGAGCAGTACTTC. It translates to CARTENPYEQYF.